Listed below are T cell receptor beta chains from one sample, sequenced in a study of T-cell reconstitution after alpha-beta-depleted transplantation in children. TCRdb reanalysed the PCR reads using MiXCR and keeps one entry per CDR3 protein. The sample yields about 230,000 distinct CDR3 sequences, more than 10% seen once. Sequenced material: PBMCs from the stem cell graft donor, taken from the stem cell graft. Source of these receptors: a human donor who donated a stem cell graft to a child with acute lymphoblastic leukemia. CDR3s include the opening cysteine and the closing phenylalanine or tryptophan. A D gene is named only where the DNA matches it firmly. Some rows mark clone size as missing; the rest say once, few, many or name a class of expanded clone.

j_call	d_call	clone_size	v_call	cdr3_aa	cdr3_nt
TRBJ1-1	.	many	TRBV7-2	CASSSGSGGTEAFF	TGTGCCAGCAGCTCAGGGTCGGGAGGAACTGAAGCTTTCTTT
TRBJ2-7	TRBD2	many	TRBV5-1	CASSGGGSSYEQYF	TGCGCCAGCAGCGGCGGGGGTAGCTCCTACGAGCAGTACTTC
TRBJ2-7	TRBD2	many	TRBV4-2	CASSQEGGGSSYEQYF	TGTGCCAGCAGCCAAGAAGGTGGCGGGAGCTCCTACGAGCAGTACTTC
TRBJ1-2	TRBD1	many	TRBV4-2	CASSQQLTGAYGYTF	TGTGCCAGCAGCCAGCAATTAACAGGGGCTTATGGCTACACCTTC
TRBJ1-5	TRBD1	many	TRBV20-1	CSARDLGQGSNQPQHF	TGCAGTGCTAGAGATCTGGGACAGGGTAGCAATCAGCCCCAGCATTTT
TRBJ2-7	.	many	TRBV5-5	CASSLVVYDEQYF	TGTGCCAGCAGCTTGGTCGTCTACGACGAGCAGTACTTC
TRBJ1-6	TRBD1	.	TRBV3-1	CASKKGRTGGSSSYNSPLHF	TGTGCCAGCAAGAAGGGGAGGACAGGGGGCTCCAGCTCCTATAATTCACCCCTCCACTTT
TRBJ2-1	.	many	TRBV28	CASSFLATGISSYNEQFF	TGTGCCAGCAGTTTCTTAGCGACCGGAATTAGCTCCTACAATGAGCAGTTCTTC
TRBJ1-1	.	many	TRBV10-3	CAISPAGNTEAFF	TGTGCCATCAGTCCCGCAGGGAACACTGAAGCTTTCTTT
TRBJ2-3	TRBD2	many	TRBV12-3/TRBV12-4	CASTLASTDTQYF	TGTGCCAGCACACTAGCGAGCACAGATACGCAGTATTTT
TRBJ2-7	TRBD1	many	TRBV7-6	CASSLAGRQGALKQYF	TGTGCCAGCAGCTTAGCTGGGAGACAGGGGGCGCTTAAGCAGTACTTC
TRBJ2-3	.	many	TRBV29-1	CSVEAQAGSDTQYF	TGCAGCGTTGAAGCACAGGCAGGGTCAGATACGCAGTATTTT
TRBJ2-2	.	many	TRBV7-2	CASSRGQRSTGELFF	TGTGCCAGCAGCAGGGGACAACGCTCGACCGGGGAGCTGTTTTTT
TRBJ1-6	.	many	TRBV27	CASSLTQARYNSPLHF	TGTGCCAGCAGTTTAACCCAGGCCCGCTATAATTCACCCCTCCACTTT
TRBJ2-5	TRBD2	.	TRBV4-3	CASSLEPRGKETQYF	TGCGCCAGCAGCCTCGAGCCGCGGGGGAAAGAGACCCAGTACTTC
TRBJ1-1	TRBD1	.	TRBV7-9	CASSYSAGTGNTEAFF	TGTGCCAGCAGCTACTCCGCCGGGACAGGGAACACTGAAGCTTTCTTT
TRBJ1-5	.	many	TRBV21-1	CASSKAWDRSNQPQHF	TGTGCCAGCAGCAAAGCCTGGGACAGAAGCAATCAGCCCCAGCATTTT
TRBJ2-7	.	many	TRBV9	CASSVDGRLGEQYF	TGTGCCAGCAGCGTAGATGGACGCCTGGGTGAGCAGTACTTC
TRBJ2-2	.	.	TRBV7-2	CASSHQYGTGELFF	TGTGCCAGCAGCCATCAATACGGCACCGGGGAGCTGTTTTTT
TRBJ2-1	TRBD1	many	TRBV12-3/TRBV12-4	CASSLTGGREQFF	TGTGCCAGCAGTTTGACAGGGGGCAGGGAGCAGTTCTTC
TRBJ2-5	.	many	TRBV29-1	CSVDGGIETQYF	TGCAGCGTTGATGGAGGGATTGAGACCCAGTACTTC
TRBJ1-1	.	many	TRBV6-1	CASSEIRPLNTEAFF	TGTGCCAGCAGTGAAATCCGACCGTTGAACACTGAAGCTTTCTTT
TRBJ2-1	.	many	TRBV4-3	CASSQDHNIPGRRSNEQFF	TGCGCCAGCAGCCAAGATCATAATATTCCAGGTCGGAGATCTAATGAGCAGTTCTTC
TRBJ2-7	TRBD1	many	TRBV20-1	CSARLGQGAYEQYF	TGCAGTGCCCGGCTGGGACAGGGGGCCTACGAGCAGTACTTC
TRBJ1-2	.	many	TRBV4-2	CASSPSGGADYGYTF	TGTGCCAGCAGCCCGAGTGGGGGGGCGGACTATGGCTACACCTTC
TRBJ2-3	.	many	TRBV7-2	CASSLTVSDTQYF	TGTGCCAGCAGCTTAACCGTTTCCGATACGCAGTATTTT
TRBJ2-3	.	many	TRBV4-3	CASSHSSASTDTQYF	TGCGCCAGCAGCCACTCTAGCGCTAGCACAGATACGCAGTATTTT
TRBJ2-5	TRBD2	many	TRBV7-2	CASSPSGLDQETQYF	TGTGCCAGCAGCCCCTCTGGACTAGACCAAGAGACCCAGTACTTC
TRBJ1-6	.	many	TRBV14	CASSHVMGANSPLHF	TGTGCCAGCAGCCATGTAATGGGGGCGAATTCACCCCTCCACTTT
TRBJ2-5	.	many	TRBV7-2	CASSFRQWETQYF	TGTGCCAGCAGCTTTCGACAGTGGGAGACCCAGTACTTC
TRBJ1-4	TRBD1	many	TRBV12-3/TRBV12-4	CASSPGTGDEKLFF	TGTGCCAGCAGTCCCGGGACAGGGGATGAAAAACTGTTTTTT
TRBJ2-2	.	many	TRBV6-2/TRBV6-3	CASSPAGITGELFF	TGTGCCAGCAGTCCTGCAGGGATCACCGGGGAGCTGTTTTTT
TRBJ2-4	.	many	TRBV6-2/TRBV6-3	CASSYPTGRHKNIQYF	TGTGCCAGCAGTTACCCGACAGGAAGACACAAAAACATTCAGTACTTC
TRBJ2-3	.	many	TRBV29-1	CSVADISTDTQYF	TGCAGCGTTGCTGACATCTCCACAGATACGCAGTATTTT
TRBJ1-1	.	.	TRBV6-2/TRBV6-3	CASSYGTEAFF	TGTGCCAGCAGTTACGGGACTGAAGCTTTCTTT
TRBJ2-4	TRBD1	.	TRBV19	CASSISPTGVGKNIQYF	TGTGCCAGTAGTATATCTCCGACAGGGGTAGGCAAAAACATTCAGTACTTC
TRBJ1-1	.	.	TRBV30	CAWSNVIEAFF	TGTGCCTGGTCGAACGTAATCGAAGCTTTCTTT
TRBJ1-5	.	many	TRBV5-1	CASSFGPTDSNQPQHF	TGCGCCAGCAGCTTTGGGCCTACAGATAGCAATCAGCCCCAGCATTTT
TRBJ2-7	.	.	TRBV5-6	CASSFDPQGSYEQYF	TGTGCCAGCAGCTTCGACCCCCAGGGGTCCTACGAGCAGTACTTC
TRBJ2-3	.	many	TRBV20-1	CSALQGGTTDTQYF	TGCAGTGCTTTACAGGGGGGGACCACAGATACGCAGTATTTT
TRBJ2-1	TRBD2	many	TRBV7-9	CASSHAGTSGSYEQFF	TGTGCCAGCAGCCACGCCGGGACTAGCGGGAGTTATGAGCAGTTCTTC